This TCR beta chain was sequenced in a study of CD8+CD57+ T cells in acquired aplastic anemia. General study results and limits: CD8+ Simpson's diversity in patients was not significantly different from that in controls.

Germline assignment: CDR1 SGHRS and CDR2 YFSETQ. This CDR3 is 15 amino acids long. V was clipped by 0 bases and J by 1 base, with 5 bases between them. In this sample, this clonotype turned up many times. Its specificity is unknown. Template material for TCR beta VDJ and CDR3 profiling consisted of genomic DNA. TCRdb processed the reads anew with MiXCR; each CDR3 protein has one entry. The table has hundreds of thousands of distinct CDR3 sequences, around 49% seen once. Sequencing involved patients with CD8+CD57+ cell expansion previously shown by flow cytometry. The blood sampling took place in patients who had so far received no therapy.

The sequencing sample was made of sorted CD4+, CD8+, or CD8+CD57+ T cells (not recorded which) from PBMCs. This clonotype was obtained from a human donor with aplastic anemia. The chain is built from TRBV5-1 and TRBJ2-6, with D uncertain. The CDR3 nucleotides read TGCGCCAGCAGCTTGGAAGGTTCTGGGGCCAACGTCCTGACTTTC. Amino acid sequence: CASSLEGSGANVLTF.